The 25 T cell receptor beta chains below all came from one sample that was sequenced in a study of control samples from healthy donors and cancer patients (dated by TCRdb to the early 2020s). The receptor library was made with the immunoSEQ multiplex PCR assay. TCRdb stores this immuneACCESS table with in-frame sequences only. Part of the clones is absent; in the studies checked, under half of the shortfall reflects unresolved V genes, and no reason is known for the rest. Here the sample has 17,000 or so clones; about 89% occur a single time. Around 30% of the sample belongs to the ten largest clones. The specimen was PBMCs. Receptor source: a man in his sixties with head and neck cancer.

This clone has only one observation. The CDR3 DNA reads as TGTGCCAGCTCACCAGCAGGGGGCCATTCACCCCTCCACTTT. It specifies CASSPAGGHSPLHF. The rearrangement uses TRBV18 and TRBJ1-6; 8 bases align to TRBD1. Germline CDR1 and CDR2: KGHSH and LQKENI. The V segment lost 2 bases and the J segment 8 bases; nucleotides outside the gene matches: 2. This CDR3 is 14 amino acids long.

The chain employs TRBV15 and TRBJ1-5; D gene uncertain. Between the trimmed V and J ends, which lost 8 bases and 4 bases, there was a span of 9 bases. The CDR3 is 12 residues long. The germline V gene encodes CDR1 LNHNV and CDR2 YYDKDF (reference sequence). The CDR3, as DNA: TGTGCCACCTCTCCGGGGAATCAGCCCCAGCATTTT. It translates to CATSPGNQPQHF.

V gene TRBV7-6 combines with J gene TRBJ2-5; D gene ambiguous. The CDR3 covers 11 residues. Germline V gives CDR1 SGHVS, CDR2 FNYEAQ. Trimming stripped 4 bases from V and 3 bases from J, with 3 bases between. CDR3 residues: CASSWEETQYF. CDR3 in DNA: TGTGCCAGCAGCTGGGAAGAGACCCAGTACTTC.

The chain combines TRBV6-5 with TRBJ2-3, with D possibly matching TRBD1 (7 bases). The V gene's germline CDR1 is MNHEY and CDR2 SVGAGI. The CDR3 spans 15 residues. V was cut by 7 bases and J by 3 bases, with 17 bases left in between. CDR3 amino acids: CASTQGGRLTDTQYF. The DNA for the CDR3 is TGTGCCAGCACCCAGGGGGGACGCCTAACAGATACGCAGTATTTT.

The V gene is TRBV18, the J gene TRBJ2-7, with D possibly being TRBD1 (6 bases). V was trimmed by 3 bases and J by 6 bases, leaving 18 bases between them. The germline V gene encodes CDR1 KGHSH and CDR2 LQKENI. CDR3 length: 15 residues. DNA for the CDR3: TGTGCCAGCTCACCGAGACAGGCCCAAGAGGGCGAGCAGTACTTC. Translation: CASSPRQAQEGEQYF.

The V and J genes are TRBV7-6 and TRBJ1-6; no firm D call. V was cut by 2 bases and J by 9 bases, with 14 bases left in between. Germline CDR1 reads SGHVS; CDR2 reads FNYEAQ. The CDR3 spans 15 residues. CDR3 sequence reads: CASSLRPTEGSPLHF. The DNA of the CDR3 is TGTGCCAGCAGCTTACGCCCCACGGAGGGTTCACCCCTCCACTTT.

This chain links TRBV7-2 with TRBJ2-1; D not certain. CDR1 SGHTA and CDR2 FQGNSA come from the germline V gene. Trimming took off 5 bases at V and 5 bases at J, with 13 bases between the two ends. The length of the CDR3 is 14 residues. CDR3 bases: TGTGCCAGCAGCCCAATACGGACCGACAATGAGCAGTTCTTC. This translates into CASSPIRTDNEQFF.

J is TRBJ2-3 and V is TRBV7-2; no firm D call. CDR1 and CDR2 (germline): SGHTA, FQGNSA. The CDR3 contains 15 residues. Trimming removed 1 base at V and 1 base at J, with 9 bases between. The CDR3 DNA is TGTGCCAGCAGCTTAGAGATCGGCCGCACAGATACGCAGTATTTT. Encoded protein: CASSLEIGRTDTQYF.

About this clone itself: A junction end diverges from the germline sequence, so it may reflect a read error. This sequence joins TRBV5-5 and TRBJ2-7, with TRBD1 identical over 9 bases. The germline gives CDR1 SGHKS, CDR2 YYEKEE (reference sequence). This CDR3 has 17 amino acids. The CDR3 bases are TGTGCCAGCACCTTGGCGGGGCCTCGGACAGGGGTATACGAGCAGTACTTC. It is translated as CASTLAGPRTGVYEQYF.

The rearrangement uses TRBV2 and TRBJ2-7, with 8 bases that match TRBD2. With V trimmed by 7 bases and J by 4 bases, 9 bases remained unmatched. This CDR3 is built from 14 residues. Germline CDR1 is SNHLY and CDR2 is FYNNEI. Written as DNA, the CDR3 is TGTGCCAGCACCGCCGGCGGGGGGAGGTACGAGCAGTACTTC. It encodes CASTAGGGRYEQYF.

The V gene is TRBV4-1, the J gene TRBJ1-1; TRBD1 is a possible D gene (6 bases). The CDR3 loop spans 16 amino acids. Trimming cost V 0 bases and J 1 base, with 12 bases left between them. Germline values: CDR1 MGHRA, CDR2 YSYEKL. Written as DNA, the CDR3 is TGCGCCAGCAGCCAAGATGGTCAGGGGAGGAACACTGAAGCTTTCTTT. This sequence encodes CASSQDGQGRNTEAFF.

This chain connects TRBV7-2 to TRBJ1-1, with D perhaps TRBD1 (5 bases). Germline V CDR1 and CDR2: SGHTA, FQGNSA. Trimming pared 5 bases from V and 11 bases from J, leaving 18 bases between. The CDR3 contains 13 residues. CDR3 sequence reads: CASSPRGDLGAFF. CDR3 sequence (DNA): TGTGCCAGCAGCCCGCGGGGGGATTTGGGGGCTTTCTTT. Variable domain in full (rest from reference TRBV7-2 and TRBJ1-1): GAGVSQSPSNKVTEKGKDVELRCDPISGHTALYWYRQSLGQGLEFLIYFQGNSAPDKSGLPSDRFSAERTGGSVSTLTIQRTQQEDSAVYLCASSPRGDLGAFFGQGTRLTVV.

This chain links TRBV19 with TRBJ1-2, with TRBD1 matching over 7 bases. CDR1 is LNHDA, CDR2 SQIVND, per germline (reference sequence). The CDR3 is 16 residues long. V gave up 0 bases and J gave up 4 bases; unmatched junction bases: 8. CDR3 nucleotide sequence: TGTGCCAGTAGTATAGACCTCTCGACAGGGCGCTATGGCTACACCTTC. It is translated as CASSIDLSTGRYGYTF.

The V gene is TRBV3-1 (or the pseudogene TRBV3-2), the J gene TRBJ1-2; D is unclear. The germline V and J ends were trimmed by 4 bases and 7 bases, with 16 bases remaining between them. Germline V gives CDR1 LGHDT, CDR2 YNNKEL (reference sequence). The length of the CDR3 is 14 residues. The CDR3 nucleotides are TGTGCCAGCAGCCTATGGACGGTCCGGAGTGGCTACACCTTC. Translating gives CASSLWTVRSGYTF.

The J gene is TRBJ1-1, the V gene TRBV6-5; a possible D gene is TRBD1 (6 bases). This CDR3 region has 14 residues. Germline CDR1 is MNHEY and CDR2 is SVGAGI. The V gene lost 6 bases and the J gene lost 0 bases, with 11 bases spanning the gap. The CDR3 DNA is TGTGCCAGCAGGCGCGACAGGATGAACACTGAAGCTTTCTTT. As protein: CASRRDRMNTEAFF.

The V gene is TRBV20-1, the J gene TRBJ1-1; D perhaps matches TRBD1 (5 bases). CDR1 is DFQATT and CDR2 is SNEGSKA in the germline V gene (reference sequence). Trimming removed 4 bases at V and 9 bases at J, with 12 bases between. This CDR3 region has 11 residues. CDR3 sequence (DNA): TGCAGTGCTACCATCGACAGAAAAGCTTTCTTT. Its translation: CSATIDRKAFF.

The chain has TRBV7-9 and TRBJ1-5, with D perhaps matching TRBD1 (6 bases). Germline lookup yields CDR1 SEHNR and CDR2 FQNEAQ (reference sequence). V was pared by 4 bases and J by 7 bases, with 17 bases between. This CDR3 contains 15 residues. In nucleotides, the CDR3 is TGTGCCAGCAGCTACGGACCCGGGGGGCGGCAGCCCCAGCATTTT. As protein: CASSYGPGGRQPQHF.

Notes on this clone: Germline is not matched at one junction end, which may reflect a read error. This rearrangement joins TRBV27 to TRBJ2-7, with D possibly matching TRBD1 (5 bases). The length of the CDR3 is 14 residues. Germline V gene data show CDR1 as MNHEY and CDR2 as SMNVEV (reference sequence). The CDR3 sequence is CASSVTVANYGQYF. CDR3 DNA sequence: TGTGCCAGCAGTGTGACAGTTGCCAACTACGGGCAGTACTTC.

The rearrangement links TRBV5-8 to TRBJ1-1; D is ambiguous. The CDR3 contains 13 residues. The germline CDR1 and CDR2 sequences are SGHTS and YDEGEE. V lost 4 bases and J 0 bases, leaving 7 bases between the germline ends. The CDR3 region is CASSLDLNTEAFF. Here the CDR3 DNA reads TGTGCCAGCAGCCTGGACCTGAACACTGAAGCTTTCTTT. Full variable domain (remainder filled in from reference TRBV5-8 and TRBJ1-1): EAGVTQSPTHLIKTRGQQATLRCSPISGHTSVYWYQQALGLGLQFLLWYDEGEERNRGNFPPRFSGRQFPNYSSELNVNALELEDSALYLCASSLDLNTEAFFGQGTRLTVV.

The V and J genes are TRBV2 and TRBJ2-7; perhaps TRBD2 as D (5 bases). The V gene lost 7 bases and the J gene lost 2 bases, with 9 bases spanning the gap. The CDR3 totals 12 residues. Germline CDR1 is SNHLY and CDR2 is FYNNEI. CDR3 sequence: CASNGEPYEQYF. CDR3 bases: TGTGCCAGCAACGGGGAGCCCTACGAGCAGTACTTC.

This chain links TRBV5-1 with TRBJ2-1, with TRBD2 matching over 9 bases. Germline V gene lookup returns CDR1 SGHRS and CDR2 YFSETQ. Losses at the gene ends were 4 bases for V and 7 bases for J; bases not matched to a gene: 9. The CDR3 consists of 15 residues. CDR3 sequence reads: CASSPGLAGENEQFF. Written as DNA, the CDR3 is TGCGCCAGCAGCCCGGGACTAGCAGGGGAAAATGAGCAGTTCTTC.

The J gene is TRBJ2-3, the V gene TRBV27, with D tentatively TRBD1 or TRBD2 (6 bases each). Deletions cut 6 bases from V and 5 bases from J, with 15 bases between. This CDR3 contains 14 residues. Germline CDR1 is MNHEY and CDR2 is SMNVEV (reference sequence). The CDR3 loop reads CASRGKGGIDTQYF. CDR3 bases: TGTGCCAGCAGAGGGAAGGGGGGTATAGATACGCAGTATTTT.

Of note for this clone: The sample contains more than one DNA sequence encoding this CDR3. This chain joins TRBV7-6 and TRBJ2-7, with D perhaps TRBD2 (7 bases). The CDR3 length is 15 residues. Germline V gene sequence: CDR1 SGHVS, CDR2 FNYEAQ. V lost 3 bases, J lost 0 bases, and 12 bases lay in between. This chain's CDR3 is CASSLRGGSSYEQYF. CDR3 coding DNA: TGTGCCAGCAGCTTGAGGGGGGGGAGCTCCTACGAGCAGTACTTC.

The CDR3 DNA sequence: TGTGCCAGCAGCTTAATCGGGTTGGAGGGCTACGAGCAGTACTTC. It translates to CASSLIGLEGYEQYF. The chain uses TRBV11-2 and TRBJ2-7; D perhaps matches TRBD2 (6 bases). The CDR3 has 15 amino acids. V was trimmed by 2 bases and J by 3 bases, leaving 14 bases between them. Germline CDR1 SGHAT, CDR2 FQNNGV.

This clone was observed a single time. This rearrangement joins TRBV10-2 to TRBJ2-2, with 7 bases lining up with TRBD1. Trimming at V came to 7 bases and at J to 5 bases, leaving 4 bases not matched to a gene. Germline loops: CDR1 WSHSY, CDR2 SAAADI. The CDR3 is 13 amino acids. CDR3 bases: TGCGCCAGCAAAACAGGGGTTACCGGGGAGCTGTTTTTT. Translation gives CASKTGVTGELFF.